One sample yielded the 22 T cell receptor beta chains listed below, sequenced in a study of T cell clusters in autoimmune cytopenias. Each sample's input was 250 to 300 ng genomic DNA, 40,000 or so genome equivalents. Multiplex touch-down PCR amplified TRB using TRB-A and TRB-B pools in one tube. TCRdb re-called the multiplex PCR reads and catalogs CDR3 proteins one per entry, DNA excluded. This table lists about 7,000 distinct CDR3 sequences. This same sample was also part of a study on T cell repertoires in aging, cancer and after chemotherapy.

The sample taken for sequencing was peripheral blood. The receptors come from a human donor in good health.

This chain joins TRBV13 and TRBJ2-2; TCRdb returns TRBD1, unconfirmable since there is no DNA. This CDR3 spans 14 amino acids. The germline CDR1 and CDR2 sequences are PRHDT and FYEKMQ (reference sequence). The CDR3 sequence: CASSSPLSTGELFF.

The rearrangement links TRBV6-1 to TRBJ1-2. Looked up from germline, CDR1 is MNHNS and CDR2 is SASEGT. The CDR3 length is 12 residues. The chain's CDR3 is CASGGGGGGYTF.

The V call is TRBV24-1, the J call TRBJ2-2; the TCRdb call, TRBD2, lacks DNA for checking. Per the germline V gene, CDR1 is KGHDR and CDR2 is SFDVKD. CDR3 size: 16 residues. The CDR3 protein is CATSDLAGGITGELFF.

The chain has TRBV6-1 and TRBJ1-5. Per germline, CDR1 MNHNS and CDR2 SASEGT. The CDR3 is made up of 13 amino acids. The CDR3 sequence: CASSDRSNQPQHF.

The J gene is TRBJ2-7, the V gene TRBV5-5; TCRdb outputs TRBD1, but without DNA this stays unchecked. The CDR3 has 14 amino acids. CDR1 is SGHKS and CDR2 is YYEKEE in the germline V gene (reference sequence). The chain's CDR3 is CASSPEDSIYEQYF.

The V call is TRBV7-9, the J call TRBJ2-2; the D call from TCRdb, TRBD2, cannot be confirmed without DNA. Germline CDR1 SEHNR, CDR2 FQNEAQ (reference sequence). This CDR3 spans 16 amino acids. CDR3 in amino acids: CAIVGGAGETTGELFF.

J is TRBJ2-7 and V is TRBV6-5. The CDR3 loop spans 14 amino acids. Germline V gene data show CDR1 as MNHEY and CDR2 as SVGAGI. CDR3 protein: CASSEFGPSYEQYF.

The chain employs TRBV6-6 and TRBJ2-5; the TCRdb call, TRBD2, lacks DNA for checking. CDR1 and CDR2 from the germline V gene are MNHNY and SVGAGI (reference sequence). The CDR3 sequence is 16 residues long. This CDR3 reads CASSYGTSGGWETQYF.

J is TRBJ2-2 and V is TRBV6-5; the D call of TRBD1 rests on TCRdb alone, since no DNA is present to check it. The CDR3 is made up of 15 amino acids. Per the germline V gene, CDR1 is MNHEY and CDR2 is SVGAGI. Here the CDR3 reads CASSYDRGSTGELFF.

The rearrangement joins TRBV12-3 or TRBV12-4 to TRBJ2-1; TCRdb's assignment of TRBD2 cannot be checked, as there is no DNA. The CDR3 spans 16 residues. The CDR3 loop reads CASSAGVSGGASEQFF.

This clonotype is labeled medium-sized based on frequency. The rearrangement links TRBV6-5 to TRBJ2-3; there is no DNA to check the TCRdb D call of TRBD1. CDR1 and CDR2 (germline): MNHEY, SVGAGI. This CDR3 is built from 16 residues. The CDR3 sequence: CASSYRTGRIGDTQYF.

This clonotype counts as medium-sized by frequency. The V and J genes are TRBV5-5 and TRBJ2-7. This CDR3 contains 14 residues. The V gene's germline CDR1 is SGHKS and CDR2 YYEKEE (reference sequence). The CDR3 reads CASSLDSQTYEQYF. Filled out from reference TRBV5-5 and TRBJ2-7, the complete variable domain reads DAGVTQSPTHLIKTRGQQVTLRCSPISGHKSVSWYQQVLGQGPQFIFQYYEKEERGRGNFPDRFSARQFPNYSSELNVNALLLGDSALYLCASSLDSQTYEQYFGPGTRLTVT.

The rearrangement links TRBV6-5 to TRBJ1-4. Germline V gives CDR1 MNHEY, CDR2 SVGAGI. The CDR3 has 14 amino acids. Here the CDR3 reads CASSLGREDEKLFF.

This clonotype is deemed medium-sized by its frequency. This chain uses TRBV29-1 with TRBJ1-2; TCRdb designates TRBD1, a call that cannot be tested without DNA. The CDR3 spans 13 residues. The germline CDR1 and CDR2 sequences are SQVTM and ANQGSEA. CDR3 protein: CSVEAGQDYGYTF.

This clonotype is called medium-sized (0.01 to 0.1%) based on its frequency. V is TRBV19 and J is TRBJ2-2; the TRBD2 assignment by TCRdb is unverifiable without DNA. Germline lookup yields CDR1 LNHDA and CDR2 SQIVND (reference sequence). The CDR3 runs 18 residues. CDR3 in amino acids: CASSIKKGSSGRGGELFF.

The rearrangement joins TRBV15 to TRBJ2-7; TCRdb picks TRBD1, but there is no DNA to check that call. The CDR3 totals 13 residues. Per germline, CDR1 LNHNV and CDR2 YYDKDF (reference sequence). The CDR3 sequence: CATSRTGDYEQYF.

CDR3 amino acids: CASSSPGLAGGLEQYF. V gene TRBV11-2 combines with J gene TRBJ2-7; with no DNA, the TCRdb D assignment of TRBD2 cannot be verified. The CDR3 has 16 amino acids. The germline V gene encodes CDR1 SGHAT and CDR2 FQNNGV.

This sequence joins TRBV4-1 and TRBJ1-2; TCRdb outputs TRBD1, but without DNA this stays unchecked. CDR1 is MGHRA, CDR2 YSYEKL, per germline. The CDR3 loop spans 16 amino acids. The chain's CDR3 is CASSPRVNGQGNGYTF.

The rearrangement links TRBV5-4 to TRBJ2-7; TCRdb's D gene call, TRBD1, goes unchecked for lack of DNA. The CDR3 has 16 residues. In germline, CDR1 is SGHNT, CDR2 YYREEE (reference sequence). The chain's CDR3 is CASSLGGGQGPKEQYF.

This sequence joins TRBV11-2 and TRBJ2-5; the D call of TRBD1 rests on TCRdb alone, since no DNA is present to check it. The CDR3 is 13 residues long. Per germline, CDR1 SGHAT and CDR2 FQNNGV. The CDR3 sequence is CASSSDRGETQYF.

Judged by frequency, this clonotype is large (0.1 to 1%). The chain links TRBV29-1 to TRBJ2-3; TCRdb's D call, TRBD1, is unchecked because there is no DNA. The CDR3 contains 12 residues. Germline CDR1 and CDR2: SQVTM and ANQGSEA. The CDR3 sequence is CSVARAGDTQYF.

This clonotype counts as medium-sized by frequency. The CDR3 reads CSVESSASSYNEQFF. The V gene is TRBV29-1, the J gene TRBJ2-1; the TCRdb call, TRBD2, lacks DNA for checking. Germline assignment: CDR1 SQVTM and CDR2 ANQGSEA. This CDR3 spans 15 amino acids.